This record looks at one T cell receptor beta chain sequence and its context. This clone has just one count. The specificity of this receptor is unknown. It has no much larger one-base neighbor in the sample; base qualities were not kept. Germline trimming amounts to 0 bases on V and 7 bases on J, with 10 as the count of junction bases outside the gene matches. The CDR1 and CDR2 encoded by the germline V gene are SNHLY and FYNNEI. The CDR3 runs 16 residues from the cysteine to the phenylalanine. This entry keeps only the CDR3 DNA: 48 bases, framed from base 1. The collaborating institutions used their own protocols to collect whole blood in K2EDTA tubes. For TCRbeta analysis, collaborator samples were shipped as frozen whole blood, as isolated PBMCs, or as DNA extracted from either sample type. TCRbeta CDR3 regions were amplified from genomic DNA using the immunoSEQ Assay, a bias-controlled multiplex PCR. Under the source paper's analysis protocol: The number of nucleated cells in each sample was estimated from the amplification of reference gene primers within the assay. To quantify the absolute abundance of each unique TCRbeta CDR3 rearrangement, sequence reads were collapsed and filtered. Productive Simpson clonality was computed per sample as the square root of Simpson's diversity index over productive rearrangements. TCRdb carries this immuneACCESS record with in-frame sequences only. Its versions omit some clonotypes, under half of them owing to an unresolved V gene in the studies checked, with the rest unexplained. That table furnishes V, J and clone size, whereas the DNA furnished D and trimming. Here the sample has some 120,000 clones; roughly 80% occur a single time. 1.9% of the sample rests with the top ten.

This entry comes from a study of blood T cell repertoires in COVID-19 (dated by TCRdb to the early 2020s). General notes on the study: The collaborator samples originated in the United States, Italy and Spain and spanned the acute and convalescent phases of COVID-19. The prospective study material was composed of cDNA or gDNA derived from T cells, B-cell-depleted T cells, or PBMCs. The dataset comprised deeply sampled blood TCRbeta repertoires from subjects exposed to, actively infected with, or recovered from COVID-19. The repertoires were released in a freely available public database meant as a resource for research on the immune response to SARS-CoV-2. Samples were obtained from the ongoing ImmuneRACE study (first 160 participants) and from about 1,300 subjects provided by 6 global collaborators. The sample metadata nearly always contained a de-identified subject ID, COVID-19 status, age in years and sex. HLA class I and class II types, where available, came from metadata supplied by the sample provider rather than from assay-based typing. What the authors observed across the whole study: How much clinical and demographic metadata was included differed by source and by participant, and the metadata was provided uncurated.

Sequenced input: peripheral blood. The receptor was isolated from a man between 65 and 85 years old with acute or convalescent COVID-19. The rearranged segments are TRBV2 and TRBJ1-2; 8 central bases correspond to TRBD1. The CDR3 region has the sequence CASSEAGSRGRLGYTF. Read as DNA, the sequence is TGTGCCAGCAGTGAAGCGGGGTCCAGGGGGCGACTTGGCTACACCTTC.